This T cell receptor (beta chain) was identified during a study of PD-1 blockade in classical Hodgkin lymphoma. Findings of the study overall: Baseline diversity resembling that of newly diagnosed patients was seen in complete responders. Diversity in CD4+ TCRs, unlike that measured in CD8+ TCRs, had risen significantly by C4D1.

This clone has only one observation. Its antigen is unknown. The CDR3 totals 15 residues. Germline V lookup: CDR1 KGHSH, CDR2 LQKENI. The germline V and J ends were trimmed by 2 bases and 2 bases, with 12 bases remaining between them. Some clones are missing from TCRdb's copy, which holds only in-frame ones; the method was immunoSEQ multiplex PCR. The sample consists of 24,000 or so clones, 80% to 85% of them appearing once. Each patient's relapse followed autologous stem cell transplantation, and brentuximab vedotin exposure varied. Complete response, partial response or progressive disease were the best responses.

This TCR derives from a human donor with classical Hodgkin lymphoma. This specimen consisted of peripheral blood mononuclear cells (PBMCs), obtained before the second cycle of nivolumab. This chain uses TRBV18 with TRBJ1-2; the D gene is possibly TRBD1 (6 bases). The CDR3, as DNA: TGTGCCAGCTCACCAGCACAGACAGGAAACTATGGCTACACCTTC. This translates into CASSPAQTGNYGYTF.